The rows below give T cell receptor beta chains drawn from one sample of a study of cytomegalovirus exposure and HLA in healthy donors. Here immunoSEQ multiplex PCR was the method, and the copy in TCRdb shows in-frame clones only, minus some. The table shows fewer than 250,000 clones, with about 87% occurring only once. Sequencing was carried out using PBMCs. These receptors were obtained from a young man in good health and CMV-seronegative. The CDR3 runs from the conserved cysteine through the conserved F or W. D genes are given only for firm matches. Only part of the rows carry a size: once, few, many, or a class if the clone is expanded.

clone size: once; V gene: TRBV19; D gene: -; J gene: TRBJ1-5; CDR3 protein: CASRGGGGRQPQHF; CDR3 DNA: TGTGCCAGTCGAGGCGGGGGAGGAAGGCAGCCCCAGCATTTT
clone size: -; V gene: TRBV7-9; D gene: -; J gene: TRBJ1-1; CDR3 protein: CASSLSKFGTAGPVTEAFF; CDR3 DNA: TGTGCCAGCAGCTTAAGTAAATTTGGTACCGCAGGTCCGGTCACTGAAGCTTTCTTT
clone size: -; V gene: TRBV5-4; D gene: TRBD2; J gene: TRBJ2-7; CDR3 protein: CAGHSGTSDSYEQYF; CDR3 DNA: TGTGCCGGGCACTCCGGGACTAGCGACTCCTACGAGCAGTACTTC
clone size: -; V gene: TRBV19; D gene: TRBD2; J gene: TRBJ2-2; CDR3 protein: CASSTYLAGDFLNTGELFF; CDR3 DNA: TGTGCCAGTAGTACCTACTTAGCGGGGGACTTCCTGAACACCGGGGAGCTGTTTTTT
clone size: -; V gene: TRBV7-9; D gene: TRBD1; J gene: TRBJ1-1; CDR3 protein: CASSAPGQGARTEAFF; CDR3 DNA: TGTGCCAGCAGCGCCCCGGGACAGGGGGCGCGGACTGAAGCTTTCTTT
clone size: -; V gene: TRBV7-9; D gene: -; J gene: TRBJ1-5; CDR3 protein: CSSSPPMGGPPQPQHF; CDR3 DNA: TGTTCCAGCAGTCCCCCCATGGGGGGGCCTCCGCAGCCCCAGCATTTT
clone size: -; V gene: TRBV7-9; D gene: -; J gene: TRBJ2-7; CDR3 protein: CASSLVLLPYEQYF; CDR3 DNA: TGTGCCAGCAGCTTAGTCCTTCTTCCCTACGAGCAGTACTTC
clone size: -; V gene: TRBV7-9; D gene: TRBD1; J gene: TRBJ2-7; CDR3 protein: CASSDTGAGEQYF; CDR3 DNA: TGTGCCAGCAGCGATACAGGGGCAGGCGAGCAGTACTTC
clone size: few; V gene: TRBV4-1; D gene: TRBD2; J gene: TRBJ2-7; CDR3 protein: CASSPGGGSYEQYF; CDR3 DNA: TGCGCCAGCAGCCCCGGGGGGGGCAGCTACGAGCAGTACTTC
clone size: -; V gene: TRBV7-2; D gene: TRBD1; J gene: TRBJ2-1; CDR3 protein: CASSFDRGSYNEQFF; CDR3 DNA: TGTGCCAGCAGCTTTGACAGGGGGTCCTACAATGAGCAGTTCTTC
clone size: once; V gene: TRBV28; D gene: -; J gene: TRBJ2-6; CDR3 protein: CASRLSGANGLTF; CDR3 DNA: TGTGCCAGTAGACTCTCTGGGGCCAACGGCCTGACTTTC
clone size: -; V gene: TRBV7-9; D gene: TRBD2; J gene: TRBJ2-7; CDR3 protein: CASRPPGGGEAYEQYF; CDR3 DNA: TGTGCCAGCAGACCGCCGGGCGGGGGGGAAGCCTACGAGCAGTACTTC
clone size: -; V gene: TRBV5-5; D gene: TRBD1; J gene: TRBJ1-1; CDR3 protein: CASSFGTAFFF; CDR3 DNA: TGTGCCAGCAGCTTTGGGACAGCCTTTTTCTTT
clone size: -; V gene: TRBV25-1; D gene: TRBD2; J gene: TRBJ2-1; CDR3 protein: CASSEWLAGDNEQFF; CDR3 DNA: TGTGCCAGCAGTGAATGGCTAGCGGGCGACAATGAGCAGTTCTTC
clone size: -; V gene: TRBV7-8; D gene: -; J gene: TRBJ2-7; CDR3 protein: CASSRELGLLSSYEQYF; CDR3 DNA: TGTGCCAGCAGCCGGGAGCTCGGACTGCTCAGCTCCTACGAGCAGTACTTC
clone size: -; V gene: TRBV7-6; D gene: TRBD1; J gene: TRBJ2-2; CDR3 protein: CASSVGTALKNTGELFF; CDR3 DNA: TGTGCCAGCAGCGTAGGGACAGCGCTGAAGAACACCGGGGAGCTGTTTTTT
clone size: -; V gene: TRBV18; D gene: -; J gene: TRBJ2-7; CDR3 protein: CASSPDPGNEQYF; CDR3 DNA: TGTGCCAGCTCACCGGACCCGGGGAACGAGCAGTACTTC
clone size: -; V gene: TRBV15; D gene: -; J gene: TRBJ1-4; CDR3 protein: CATSREYSGEKLFF; CDR3 DNA: TGTGCCACCAGCAGAGAATACAGTGGGGAAAAACTGTTTTTT
clone size: -; V gene: TRBV18; D gene: TRBD2; J gene: TRBJ2-5; CDR3 protein: CASSSGTIQETQYF; CDR3 DNA: TGTGCCAGCTCCTCCGGGACTATCCAAGAGACCCAGTACTTC
clone size: -; V gene: TRBV28; D gene: TRBD1; J gene: TRBJ1-5; CDR3 protein: CASRAGGFQPQHF; CDR3 DNA: TGTGCCAGCAGGGCAGGGGGCTTTCAGCCCCAGCATTTT
clone size: -; V gene: TRBV5-1; D gene: -; J gene: TRBJ2-7; CDR3 protein: CASSLDEGRNYEQYF; CDR3 DNA: TGCGCCAGCAGCTTGGATGAGGGCAGAAACTACGAGCAGTACTTC
clone size: once; V gene: TRBV2; D gene: TRBD1; J gene: TRBJ1-6; CDR3 protein: CASTWGTGDSPLHF; CDR3 DNA: TGTGCCAGCACCTGGGGGACAGGGGATTCACCCCTCCACTTT
clone size: -; V gene: TRBV2; D gene: -; J gene: TRBJ1-5; CDR3 protein: CASSDPGRGFLTTQHF; CDR3 DNA: TGTGCCAGCAGTGATCCGGGCAGGGGCTTCTTGACGACCCAGCATTTT
clone size: -; V gene: TRBV19; D gene: -; J gene: TRBJ2-2; CDR3 protein: CASRAVHGELFF; CDR3 DNA: TGTGCCAGTAGGGCCGTGCATGGGGAGCTGTTTTTT
clone size: -; V gene: TRBV5-4; D gene: TRBD2; J gene: TRBJ2-7; CDR3 protein: CASSSDLAGGTYEQYF; CDR3 DNA: TGTGCCAGCAGCTCAGATCTAGCGGGAGGGACCTACGAGCAGTACTTC
clone size: -; V gene: TRBV7-8; D gene: TRBD2; J gene: TRBJ2-7; CDR3 protein: CASSPLAEGDEQYF; CDR3 DNA: TGTGCCAGCAGCCCGCTAGCGGAAGGCGACGAGCAGTACTTC
clone size: few; V gene: TRBV11-3; D gene: -; J gene: TRBJ2-7; CDR3 protein: CASSLGESYEQYF; CDR3 DNA: TGTGCCAGCAGCTTAGGAGAAAGCTACGAGCAGTACTTC
clone size: -; V gene: TRBV28; D gene: -; J gene: TRBJ2-7; CDR3 protein: CASSLSRDSYEQYF; CDR3 DNA: TGTGCCAGCAGTTTAAGCAGGGATTCCTACGAGCAGTACTTC
clone size: -; V gene: TRBV25-1; D gene: TRBD2; J gene: TRBJ2-3; CDR3 protein: CASSGGLASTDTQYF; CDR3 DNA: TGTGCCAGCAGTGGCGGACTAGCGTCCACAGATACGCAGTATTTT
clone size: -; V gene: TRBV7-9; D gene: TRBD1; J gene: TRBJ1-4; CDR3 protein: CASSLAGTDRNEKLFF; CDR3 DNA: TGTGCCAGCAGCTTGGCAGGGACAGACCGGAATGAAAAACTGTTTTTT
clone size: once; V gene: TRBV7-6; D gene: TRBD1; J gene: TRBJ1-1; CDR3 protein: CASSIGRGTGYSAFF; CDR3 DNA: TGTGCCAGCAGCATAGGGAGGGGGACAGGGTATTCAGCTTTCTTT
clone size: -; V gene: TRBV10-3; D gene: -; J gene: TRBJ2-7; CDR3 protein: CAISEWRGQTYEQYF; CDR3 DNA: TGTGCCATCAGTGAGTGGAGGGGACAGACCTACGAGCAGTACTTC